This T cell receptor beta chain was identified during a study of shared clonotypes between healthy human individuals. Naive CD8 cells lacked CD45RO, underwent positive selection for CCR7 and left out terminally differentiated effector memory CD45RA+ cells. This CDR3 is built from 14 residues. Trimming stripped 5 bases from V and 2 bases from J, with 12 bases between. CDR1 and CDR2 (germline): SEHNR, FQNEAQ (reference sequence). In regard to this clone: Its target is unknown.

Each subset's genomic DNA was split evenly across several immunoSEQ plates. Sequencing used immunoSEQ multiplex PCR; TCRdb keeps in-frame clones, though not all of them. The sample includes 760,000 or so clones, 95% to 97% of them seen just once. General study results and limits: All-four-donor shared clonotypes had higher generation probabilities than non-shared clonotypes did. Only blood underwent sampling, and tissue repertoires likely differ. Although depth was large, rarefaction showed that sequencing of the sorted subsets was incomplete.

This sequence was found in a man aged 25 to 40 in good health. The sequencing sample was made of naive CD8+ T cells sorted from blood. This chain joins TRBV7-9 and TRBJ1-1; D is ambiguous. The CDR3: CASSHPDVNTEAFF. CDR3 nucleotide sequence: TGTGCCAGCAGCCATCCCGACGTAAACACTGAAGCTTTCTTT.